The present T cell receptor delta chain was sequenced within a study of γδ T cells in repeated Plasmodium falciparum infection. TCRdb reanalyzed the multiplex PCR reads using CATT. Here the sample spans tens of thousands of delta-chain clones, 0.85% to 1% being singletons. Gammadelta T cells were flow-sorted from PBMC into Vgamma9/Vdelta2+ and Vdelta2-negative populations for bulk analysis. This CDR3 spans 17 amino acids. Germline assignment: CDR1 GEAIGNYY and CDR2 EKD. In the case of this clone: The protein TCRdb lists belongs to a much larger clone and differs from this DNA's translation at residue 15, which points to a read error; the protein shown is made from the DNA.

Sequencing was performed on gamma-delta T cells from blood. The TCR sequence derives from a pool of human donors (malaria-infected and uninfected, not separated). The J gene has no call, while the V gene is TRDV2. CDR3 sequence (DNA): TGTGCCTGTGACCCTTGGGGTCAAACCGTGGGGTCAGCACAACCCTTCTTT. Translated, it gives CACDPWGQTVGSAQPFF.